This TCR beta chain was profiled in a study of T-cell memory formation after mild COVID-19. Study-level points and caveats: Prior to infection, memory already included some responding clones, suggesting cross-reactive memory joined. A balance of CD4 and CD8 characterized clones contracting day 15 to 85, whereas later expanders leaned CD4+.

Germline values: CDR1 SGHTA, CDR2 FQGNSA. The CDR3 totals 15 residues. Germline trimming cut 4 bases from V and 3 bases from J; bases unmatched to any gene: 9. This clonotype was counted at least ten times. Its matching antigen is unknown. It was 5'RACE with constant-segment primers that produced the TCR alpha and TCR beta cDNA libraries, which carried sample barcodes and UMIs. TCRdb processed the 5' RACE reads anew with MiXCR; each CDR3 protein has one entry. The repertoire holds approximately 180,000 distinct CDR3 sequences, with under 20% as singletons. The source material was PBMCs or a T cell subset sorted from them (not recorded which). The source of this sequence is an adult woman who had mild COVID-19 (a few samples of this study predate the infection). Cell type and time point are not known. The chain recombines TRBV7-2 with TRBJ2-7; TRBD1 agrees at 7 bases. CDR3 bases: TGTGCCAGCAGCTCAAAGGGACAGTCTGGCTACGAGCAGTACTTC. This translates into CASSSKGQSGYEQYF.